The present TCR beta chain was sequenced within a study of blood T cells in healthy people across ages. This clonotype was recorded at least ten times. V shed 6 bases and J shed 1 base, with 10 bases lying between them. The CDR3 contains 13 residues. Germline V gene lookup returns CDR1 MDHEN and CDR2 SYDVKM. Primers used in a second PCR of about 6 to 11 cycles were a sample-barcoded 5' primer and a J-beta primer mix. Each CDR3 protein is one row after TCRdb ran MiXCR on the 5' RACE reads. Of approximately 900,000 distinct CDR3 sequences in the sample, about 28% were seen once. These data were also reused for a study on T cells of mothers and their children.

The sequenced sample consisted of blood. The rearrangement joins TRBV28 to TRBJ2-7, with a possible D match to TRBD1 (6 bases). This TCR was sampled from a middle-aged woman in good health. CDR3 loop: CASRQGRSYEQYF. DNA of the CDR3: TGTGCCAGCAGACAGGGAAGGTCCTACGAGCAGTACTTC.